This paragraph covers one TCR beta chain sequence. This sample includes further DNA sequences coding for the same CDR3. The germline CDR1 and CDR2 sequences are SEHNR and FQNEAQ (reference sequence). V gave up 5 bases and J gave up 4 bases, with 11 bases separating them. This CDR3 region has 13 residues. Which cohort a participant joined came from the clinical history participants gave. Original processing notes: Amplification of reference gene primers was used by the study to estimate nucleated cell counts. Generated by immunoSEQ multiplex PCR, the TCRdb table keeps only in-frame clones and is missing some. V and J calls and clone size are those listed in that table; D and trimming were worked out from the DNA. The table includes 180,000 or so clones, roughly 82% detected once. This record belongs to a study of blood T cell repertoires in COVID-19. Study overall: The samples span acute and convalescent COVID-19 from the United States, Italy and Spain. T cells, B-cell-depleted T cells, or PBMCs supplied cDNA or gDNA.

The sequence was collected from a man aged 40-50 years with acute COVID-19. The chain joins TRBV7-9 to TRBJ1-1; possible D gene TRBD1, 5 bases. Sequenced sample: PBMCs or T cells enriched from blood (not recorded which). Written as DNA, the CDR3 is TGTGCCAGCAGCCGCCGTGACAGCACTGAAGCTTTCTTT. Residues: CASSRRDSTEAFF.